The source of this TCR beta chain is a study of cytomegalovirus exposure and HLA in healthy donors. Study-wide points: Excluded: some indistinguishable V segments such as TRBV6-2 and TRBV6-3. Testing in vitro showed a few CMV-associated chains specific for CMV antigens. A later analysis found common viral pathogens apparently linked to several of the most significant clusters.

As concerns this clone: Its specificity is unknown. Other DNA sequences from this sample encode an identical CDR3 as well.

60 Vbeta and 13 Jbeta primers were used in PCR. Generated by immunoSEQ multiplex PCR, the TCRdb table keeps only in-frame clones and is missing some. The sample lists 130,000 to 150,000 clones, about 79% occurring once. CDR3 length: 13 residues. Per germline, CDR1 SGHRS and CDR2 YFSETQ. With 5 bases removed from V and 2 bases from J, the gap between germline ends came to 11 bases. This sequence joins TRBV5-1 and TRBJ2-7; tentatively, D is TRBD1 (5 bases). The receptor was derived from a male donor in good health and CMV-seronegative. The sample consisted of PBMCs. This chain's CDR3 is CASSLQGPYEQYF. CDR3 bases: TGCGCCAGCAGTCTGCAGGGCCCCTACGAGCAGTACTTC.